Shown below are 13 T cell receptor beta chains from a single sample sequenced in a study of T cell changes during pregnancy in multiple sclerosis (dated by TCRdb to about 2019). The method was the immunoSEQ multiplex PCR assay. TCRdb obtained this table from immuneACCESS and retained in-frame rearrangements with V and J assigned. These tables miss some clones; where compared with another copy, unresolved V genes account for less than half of the shortfall, and the remainder is unexplained. The sample table lists 55,000 to 65,000 clones, 85% to 95% of them with a count of one. The ten largest make up under 2% of the sample. The material was peripheral blood, obtained after pregnancy. The receptors here all came from a female donor with multiple sclerosis, enrolled in a pregnancy study.

The gene calls are TRBV19 and TRBJ2-1; TRBD1 aligns across 9 bases. Germline lookup yields CDR1 LNHDA and CDR2 SQIVND (reference sequence). The V segment lost 3 bases and the J segment 5 bases; nucleotides outside the gene matches: 5. CDR3 size: 15 residues. Here the CDR3 reads CASSIRGQGHNEQFF. CDR3 sequence (DNA): TGTGCCAGTAGTATTCGGGGACAGGGCCACAATGAGCAGTTCTTC.

V is TRBV6-5 and J is TRBJ1-1; the D gene is possibly TRBD1 (6 bases). V lost 5 bases and J 1 base, leaving 14 bases between the germline ends. Germline V CDR1 and CDR2: MNHEY, SVGAGI. This CDR3 comprises 15 residues. The CDR3 DNA reads TGTGCCAGCAGTAAAAAACGGACAGAGAACACTGAAGCTTTCTTT. Its translation: CASSKKRTENTEAFF.

This chain links TRBV7-9 with TRBJ2-1; 8 bases are shared with TRBD1. Germline-derived CDR1 and CDR2 are SEHNR and FQNEAQ (reference sequence). The CDR3 consists of 16 residues. The junction had 6 bases not matched to a gene; V was cut back by 5 bases and J by 0 bases. In DNA form, the CDR3 reads TGTGCCAGCAGCCCCAGGGGGCGAGGCTCCTACAATGAGCAGTTCTTC. Translation gives CASSPRGRGSYNEQFF.

This clone has only a few counts. The chain joins TRBV19 to TRBJ1-1; tentative D call: TRBD1 (6 bases). V was clipped by 6 bases and J by 0 bases, with 11 bases between them. Germline V gene data show CDR1 as LNHDA and CDR2 as SQIVND (reference sequence). The CDR3 is made up of 14 amino acids. CDR3 DNA: TGTGCCAGTAGGTCCTACAGGGTGAACACTGAAGCTTTCTTT. Translation gives CASRSYRVNTEAFF.

On this clone itself: Germline is not matched at one junction end, which may reflect a read error. J is TRBJ2-1 and V is TRBV7-7; no definite D call. CDR1 and CDR2 from the germline V gene are SSHAT and FNYEAQ (reference sequence). There are 13 residues in the CDR3. The DNA for the CDR3 is TGTGCTAGCAGCTCCACCCAGTTGAATGAGCAGTTCTTC. Its protein product is CASSSTQLNEQFF. Looking up the rest from reference TRBV7-7 and TRBJ2-1 gives the full variable domain: GAGVSQSPRYKVTKRGQDVTLRCDPISSHATLYWYQQALGQGPEFLTYFNYEAQPDKSGLPSDRFSAERPEGSISTLTIQRTEQRDSAMYRCASSSTQLNEQFFGPGTRLTVL.

The rearrangement links TRBV19 to TRBJ1-1, with 9 nucleotides matching TRBD1. From germline, CDR1 is LNHDA and CDR2 SQIVND (reference sequence). V lost 7 bases and J lost 4; bases outside the gene matches: 4. The CDR3 length is 13 residues. CDR3: CASTPTGGTEAFF. CDR3 DNA sequence: TGTGCCAGTACCCCGACAGGGGGCACTGAAGCTTTCTTT.

The V call is TRBV9, the J call TRBJ2-7; TRBD2 aligns across 9 bases. This CDR3 has 15 amino acids. Germline-derived CDR1 and CDR2 are SGDLS and YYNGEE. Trimming at V came to 0 bases and at J to 1 base, leaving 2 bases not matched to a gene. In nucleotides, the CDR3 is TGTGCCAGCAGCGTAGCTAGCGGGACTTCCTACGAGCAGTACTTC. Translated: CASSVASGTSYEQYF.

In its sample, this clone was seen once. Here the CDR3 reads CATRGVSGGFSYNEQFF. The CDR3 nucleotides are TGTGCCACCAGGGGGGTTAGCGGGGGTTTCTCCTACAATGAGCAGTTCTTC. The J gene is TRBJ2-1, the V gene TRBV25-1; the match to TRBD2 covers 9 bases. With V trimmed by 10 bases and J by 0 bases, 13 bases remained unmatched. CDR1 and CDR2 from the germline V gene are MGHDK and SYGVNS. This CDR3 spans 17 amino acids. The full variable domain, rest sourced from reference TRBV25-1 and TRBJ2-1, is EADIYQTPRYLVIGTGKKITLECSQTMGHDKMYWYQQDPGMELHLIHYSYGVNSTEKGDLSSESTVSRIRTEHFPLTLESARPSHTSQYLCATRGVSGGFSYNEQFFGPGTRLTVL.

The V and J genes are TRBV6-5 and TRBJ2-1, with TRBD1 matching over 9 bases. The germline V gene has CDR1 MNHEY and CDR2 SVGAGI. The CDR3 spans 16 residues. Trimming cost V 2 bases and J 9 bases; bases outside gene matches: 11. The chain's CDR3 is CASSYPTGGAASEQFF. The DNA for the CDR3 is TGTGCCAGCAGTTACCCCACAGGGGGCGCAGCAAGTGAGCAGTTCTTC.

V gene TRBV18 combines with J gene TRBJ2-2, with TRBD2 identical over 9 bases. The CDR3 has 16 residues. Germline V gene data show CDR1 as KGHSH and CDR2 as LQKENI. J was trimmed by 4 bases and V by 2 bases; bases with no gene match: 5. Here the CDR3 DNA reads TGTGCCAGCTCACCAGCGACTAGCGGTCCCACCGGGGAGCTGTTTTTT. Its translation: CASSPATSGPTGELFF.

The chain is built from TRBV7-2 and TRBJ2-7; TRBD2 matches at 12 bases. Germline CDR1 is SGHTA and CDR2 is FQGNSA. The trim removed 4 bases at V and 3 bases at J, leaving 4 bases unmatched. The CDR3 sequence is 15 residues long. Here the CDR3 reads CASSYGLAGNYEQYF. The CDR3, as DNA: TGTGCCAGCAGCTATGGACTAGCGGGAAACTACGAGCAGTACTTC.

The chain recombines TRBV9 with TRBJ2-1; tentative D call: TRBD2 (5 bases). The V gene lost 0 bases and the J gene lost 0 bases, with 13 bases spanning the gap. CDR1 SGDLS and CDR2 YYNGEE come from the germline V gene. The CDR3 contains 17 residues. CDR3 DNA sequence: TGTGCCAGCAGCGTAGGGGGAGCAGAGAGCTCCTACAATGAGCAGTTCTTC. As protein: CASSVGGAESSYNEQFF.

V gene TRBV30 combines with J gene TRBJ2-1; 10 bases are shared with TRBD2. V trimming: 0 bases; J trimming: 16 bases; junction bases outside the gene matches: 9. This CDR3 spans 13 amino acids. Per germline, CDR1 GTSNPN and CDR2 SVGIG (reference sequence). The CDR3 nucleotides are TGTGCCTGGAGTGTACTAGGGGGGACTAGCGAATTCTTC. Its protein is CAWSVLGGTSEFF.